This T cell receptor beta chain was documented in a study of T-cell memory formation after mild COVID-19 (dated by TCRdb to the early 2020s). Background for the entire study: Most TCR sequence clusters were specific to one of the two donors. The cohort was made up of two young adult volunteers, one female and one male, who were previously healthy. Longitudinal TCRalpha and TCRbeta repertoire sequencing tracked T-cell clones expanding and contracting after mild COVID-19 in two donors. Overall study results and their limits: Balanced CD4/CD8 phenotypes were observed for clones contracting from day 15 to 85, whereas a bias towards CD4+ was observed for a second wave of clones expanding from day 15 to 37. Whether the second-wave clones peaking on day 37 were SARS-CoV-2 specific was not confirmed. The study covered only a couple of mild cases, and larger cohorts including severe cases with pre-infection samples were considered necessary. The detection of some responding clones in pre-infection memory suggests that pre-existing cross-reactive memory T cells joined the SARS-CoV-2 response. Contracting CD4+ clones were located mainly in the CM and EM memory subsets, whereas CD8+ clones were found to be enriched in EMRA.

PBMCs were isolated by Ficoll-Paque density gradient centrifugation. To note about this clonotype: The antigen it recognizes is unknown. One base away there is no much larger clone; base qualities are not given.

The reads were generated on an Illumina NovaSeq 6000. Using 5'RACE with constant-segment primers, TCRalpha and TCRbeta cDNA libraries were constructed, with sample barcodes and unique molecular identifiers added in the process. RNA was extracted from every sample with Trizol reagent. Library amplification was performed in two PCR steps, and a second sample barcode and Illumina TruSeq adapters were introduced in the second step. Sequencing of the libraries was done on an Illumina NovaSeq, producing 2 x 150 bp paired-end reads. The study's own analysis went as follows. Reads were demultiplexed and collapsed into UMI-guided consensus sequences with migec v1.2.7. With mixcr v2.1.11, UMI consensuses were aligned to TRA and TRB V and J templates and assembled into clonotypes. Expanded or contracted clonotypes were those called significant by both edgeR and NoisET, with noise models trained on biological replicates. For edgeR calls, the cutoffs were a false discovery rate-adjusted p below 0.01 and a log2 fold-change threshold of 1. As an exploratory analysis of dynamics, max-normalized trajectories of the 1000 most abundant clonotypes were examined by PCA with hierarchical clustering. The CD4 or CD8 phenotype of responding clones was assigned using the separately sequenced CD4+ and CD8+ repertoires. In-frame beta chains were kept once TCRdb had trimmed the public reads at Q25 with fastp and called clones with MiXCR. One record per CDR3 amino acid sequence lists the most common genes and DNA. The V and J calls here are based on TCRdb, not the publication. The sample table records under 450,000 distinct CDR3 sequences; approximately 22% of these occur just once. The top ten clonotypes cover roughly a fifth of the sample.

V is shortened by 4 bases, J by 1 base, and the region joining them spans 20 bases. According to the germline V gene, CDR1 reads SGHTA and CDR2 reads FQGNSA. The CDR3 holds 18 amino acids from the cysteine to the phenylalanine. Just CDR3 DNA is preserved here, 54 bases in frame from base 1. Sequencing was performed on PBMCs or a T cell subset sorted from them (not recorded which). The receptor's source is a man aged 18 to 30 who had mild COVID-19 (a few samples of this study predate the infection). The sample titles of this study are shuffled in the database, so cell type and time point are left out; the donor was told from shared clones. Recombination joined TRBV7-2 with TRBJ2-1; matching of 6 bases hints at TRBD1 as the D gene. The CDR3 region: CASSSNGIRGASYNEQFF. The DNA sequence is given as TGTGCCAGCAGCTCCAATGGGATCAGGGGTGCATCCTACAATGAGCAGTTCTTC.